Described below is a single T cell receptor beta chain sequence and its context. The target antigen is unknown. The sample is drawn from a study of long-term antiretroviral therapy in people with HIV. Findings and caveats of the study: Blood specimens, gathered between about 2004 and 2017, were possibly obtained under older ART regimens. The clones with expansion before ART were dominant in the repertoire at all time points.

The libraries were made with immunoSEQ v3.0 at survey level. Libraries were prepared by immunoSEQ multiplex PCR; TCRdb keeps only in-frame clonotypes and omits some of them. This sample has tens of thousands of clones, with around 82% found just once. The CDR3 consists of 14 residues. Trimming took off 4 bases at V and 4 bases at J, with 11 bases between the two ends. CDR1 and CDR2 from the germline V gene are SGHNT and YYREEE (reference sequence). The TCR was taken from a man between 18 and 29 years old with HIV. The sequencing used unsorted PBMCs, collected 0.3 years after starting antiretroviral therapy. The chain is built from TRBV5-4 and TRBJ1-4; D possibly corresponds to TRBD1 (5 bases). The DNA for the CDR3 is TGTGCCAGCAGCAACCGGGACTTTAATGAAAAACTGTTTTTT. It translates to CASSNRDFNEKLFF.